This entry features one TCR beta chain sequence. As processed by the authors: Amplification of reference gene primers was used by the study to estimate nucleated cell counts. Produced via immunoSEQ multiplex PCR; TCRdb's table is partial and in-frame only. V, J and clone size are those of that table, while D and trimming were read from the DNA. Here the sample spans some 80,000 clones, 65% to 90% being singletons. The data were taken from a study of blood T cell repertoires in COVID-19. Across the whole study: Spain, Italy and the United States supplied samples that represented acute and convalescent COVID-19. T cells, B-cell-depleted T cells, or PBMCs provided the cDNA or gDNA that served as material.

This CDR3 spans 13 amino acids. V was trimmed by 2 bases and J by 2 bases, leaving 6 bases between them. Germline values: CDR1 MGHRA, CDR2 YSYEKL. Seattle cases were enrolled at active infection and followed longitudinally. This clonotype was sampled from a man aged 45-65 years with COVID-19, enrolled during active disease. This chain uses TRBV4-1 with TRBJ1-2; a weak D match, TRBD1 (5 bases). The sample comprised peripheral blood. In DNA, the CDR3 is TGCGCCAGCAGCCAACCAGGGAACTATGGCTACACCTTC. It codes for CASSQPGNYGYTF.